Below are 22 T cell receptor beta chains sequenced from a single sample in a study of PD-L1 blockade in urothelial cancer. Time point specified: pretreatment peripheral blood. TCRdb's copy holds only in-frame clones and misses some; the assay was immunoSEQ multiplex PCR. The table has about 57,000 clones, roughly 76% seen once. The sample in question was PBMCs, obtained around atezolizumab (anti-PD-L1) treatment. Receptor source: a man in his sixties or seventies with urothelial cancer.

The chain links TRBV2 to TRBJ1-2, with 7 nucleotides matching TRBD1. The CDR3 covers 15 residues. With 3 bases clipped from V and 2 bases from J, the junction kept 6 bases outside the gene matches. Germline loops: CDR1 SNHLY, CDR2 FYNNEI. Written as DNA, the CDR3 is TGTGCCAGCAGTGAGGCGCCGGGACAGAACTATGGCTACACCTTC. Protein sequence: CASSEAPGQNYGYTF.

The CDR3 spells CASSDAGKYEQYF. Here the CDR3 DNA reads TGTGCCAGCAGTGACGCAGGAAAGTACGAGCAGTACTTC. This rearrangement joins TRBV2 to TRBJ2-7; D unresolved. Germline V gives CDR1 SNHLY, CDR2 FYNNEI. The CDR3 is 13 amino acids. Trimming removed 3 bases from V and 4 bases from J, with 10 bases in between.

CDR3 in DNA: TGTGCCAGCGGGCCCTCGGGGGGGCGGGGCTATGGCTACACCTTC. Protein product: CASGPSGGRGYGYTF. V and J are TRBV27 and TRBJ1-2, with a tentative D call TRBD1 (6 bases). The CDR3 extends over 15 amino acids. V was pared by 8 bases and J by 4 bases, with 20 bases between. Looked up from germline, CDR1 is MNHEY and CDR2 is SMNVEV (reference sequence).

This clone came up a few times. This CDR3 is CAIMASGFTTDTQYF. The CDR3, as DNA: TGTGCCATCATGGCTAGCGGGTTTACCACAGATACGCAGTATTTT. This rearrangement joins TRBV10-3 to TRBJ2-3; 8 nucleotides agree with TRBD2. Germline V CDR1 and CDR2: ENHRY, SYGVKD. This CDR3 spans 15 amino acids. Germline trimming cut 7 bases from V and 2 bases from J; bases unmatched to any gene: 8.

In nucleotides, the CDR3 is TGTGCCAGCAGTTACGACAACCCTTATGGGGCAAACACCATATATTTT. This encodes CASSYDNPYGANTIYF. The chain is built from TRBV6-5 and TRBJ1-3; a possible D gene is TRBD1 (5 bases). CDR3 length: 16 residues. Trimming removed 2 bases from V and 6 bases from J, with 17 bases in between. CDR1 and CDR2 (germline): MNHEY, SVGAGI.

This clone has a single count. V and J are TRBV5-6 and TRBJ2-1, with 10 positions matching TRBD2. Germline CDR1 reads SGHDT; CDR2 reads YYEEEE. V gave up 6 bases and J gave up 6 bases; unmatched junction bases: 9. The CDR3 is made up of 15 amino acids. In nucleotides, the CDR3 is TGTGCCAGCAACCCGCAGCGGGAGGGGGGCAATGAGCAGTTCTTC. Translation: CASNPQREGGNEQFF.

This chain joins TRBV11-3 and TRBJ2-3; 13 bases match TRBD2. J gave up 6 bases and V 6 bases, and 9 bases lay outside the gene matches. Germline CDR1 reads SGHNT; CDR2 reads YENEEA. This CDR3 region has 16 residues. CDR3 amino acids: CASSTGTSGDGDTQYF. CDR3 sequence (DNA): TGTGCCAGCAGTACCGGGACTAGCGGGGATGGGGATACGCAGTATTTT.

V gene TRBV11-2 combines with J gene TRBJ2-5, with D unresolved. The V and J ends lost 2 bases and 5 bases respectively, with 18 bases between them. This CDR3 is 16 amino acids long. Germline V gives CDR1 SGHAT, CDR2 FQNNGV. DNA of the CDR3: TGTGCCAGCAGCTTAACGCCCAGCAGGTTTGAGGAGACCCAGTACTTC. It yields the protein CASSLTPSRFEETQYF.

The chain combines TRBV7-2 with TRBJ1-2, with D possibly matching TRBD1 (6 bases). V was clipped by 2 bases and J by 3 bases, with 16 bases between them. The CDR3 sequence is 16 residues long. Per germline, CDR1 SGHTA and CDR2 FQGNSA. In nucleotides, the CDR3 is TGTGCCAGCAGCTTAAACGGGGAGGGGGTCGACTATGGCTACACCTTC. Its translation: CASSLNGEGVDYGYTF.

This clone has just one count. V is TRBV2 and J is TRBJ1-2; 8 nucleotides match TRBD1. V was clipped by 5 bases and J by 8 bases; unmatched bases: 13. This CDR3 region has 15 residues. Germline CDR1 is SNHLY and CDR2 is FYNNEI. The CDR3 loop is CASSQRTDRGGGYTF. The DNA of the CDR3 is TGTGCCAGCAGTCAGCGAACAGACAGGGGTGGAGGCTACACCTTC.

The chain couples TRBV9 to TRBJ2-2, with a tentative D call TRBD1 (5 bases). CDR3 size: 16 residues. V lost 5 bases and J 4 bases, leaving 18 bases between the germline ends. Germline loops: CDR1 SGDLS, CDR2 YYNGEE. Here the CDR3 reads CASSGHGSVSTGELFF. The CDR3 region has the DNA TGTGCCAGCAGTGGACACGGGTCGGTTTCCACCGGGGAGCTGTTTTTT.

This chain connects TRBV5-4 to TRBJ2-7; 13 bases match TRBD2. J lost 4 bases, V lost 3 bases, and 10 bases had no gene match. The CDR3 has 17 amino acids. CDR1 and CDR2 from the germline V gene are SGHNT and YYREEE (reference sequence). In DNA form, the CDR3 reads TGTGCCAGCAGCTCGGGACTAGCGGGAACTCATGATTACGAGCAGTACTTC. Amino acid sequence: CASSSGLAGTHDYEQYF.

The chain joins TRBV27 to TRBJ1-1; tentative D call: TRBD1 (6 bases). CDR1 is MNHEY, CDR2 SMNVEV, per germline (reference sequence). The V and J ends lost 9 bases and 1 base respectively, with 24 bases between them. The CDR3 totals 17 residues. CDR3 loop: CASTRRSGGTSNTEAFF. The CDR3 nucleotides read TGTGCCAGTACCCGACGGTCGGGGGGCACGTCGAACACTGAAGCTTTCTTT.

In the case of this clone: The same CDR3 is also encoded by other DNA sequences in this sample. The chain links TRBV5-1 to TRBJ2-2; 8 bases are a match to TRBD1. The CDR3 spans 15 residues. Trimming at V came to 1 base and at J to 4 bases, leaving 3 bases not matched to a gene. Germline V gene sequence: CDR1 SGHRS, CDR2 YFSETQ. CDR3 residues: CASSLRQGSTGELFF. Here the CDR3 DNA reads TGCGCCAGCAGCTTGAGACAGGGGAGCACCGGGGAGCTGTTTTTT.

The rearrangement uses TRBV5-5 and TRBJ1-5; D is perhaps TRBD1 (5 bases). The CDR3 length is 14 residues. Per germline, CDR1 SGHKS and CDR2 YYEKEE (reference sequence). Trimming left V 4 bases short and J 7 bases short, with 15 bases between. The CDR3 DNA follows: TGTGCCAGCAGCCCGACAGAAATCGGACAGCCCCAGCATTTT. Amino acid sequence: CASSPTEIGQPQHF.

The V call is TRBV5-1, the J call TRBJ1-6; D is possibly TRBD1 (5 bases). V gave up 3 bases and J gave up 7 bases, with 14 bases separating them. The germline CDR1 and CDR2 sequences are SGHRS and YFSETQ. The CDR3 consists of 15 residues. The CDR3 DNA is TGCGCCAGCAGCTCCGCGGGGAGGGACAATTCACCCCTCCACTTT. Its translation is CASSSAGRDNSPLHF.

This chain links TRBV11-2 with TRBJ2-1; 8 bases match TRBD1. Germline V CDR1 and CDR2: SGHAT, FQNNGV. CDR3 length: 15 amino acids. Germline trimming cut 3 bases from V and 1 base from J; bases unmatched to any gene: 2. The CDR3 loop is CASSLNRGSYNEQFF. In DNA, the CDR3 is TGTGCCAGCAGCTTGAACAGGGGGTCCTACAATGAGCAGTTCTTC.

CDR3 DNA sequence: TGTGCCAGCAGCGTAGGTGGACAGAATTCACCCCTCCACTTT. Residues: CASSVGGQNSPLHF. The chain has TRBV9 and TRBJ1-6; a weak D match, TRBD1 (6 bases). This CDR3 is built from 14 residues. V was cut by 0 bases and J by 7 bases, with 8 bases left in between. CDR1 is SGDLS and CDR2 is YYNGEE in the germline V gene. The variable domain in full, with the rest retrieved from reference TRBV9 and TRBJ1-6, is DSGVTQTPKHLITATGQRVTLRCSPRSGDLSVYWYQQSLDQGLQFLIQYYNGEERAKGNILERFSAQQFPDLHSELNLSSLELGDSALYFCASSVGGQNSPLHFGNGTRLTVT.

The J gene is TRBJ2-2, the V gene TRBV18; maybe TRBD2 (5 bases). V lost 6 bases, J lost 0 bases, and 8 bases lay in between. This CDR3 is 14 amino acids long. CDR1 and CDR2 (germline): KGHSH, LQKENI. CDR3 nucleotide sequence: TGTGCCAGCTCCGCCGGGGCGAACACCGGGGAGCTGTTTTTT. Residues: CASSAGANTGELFF.

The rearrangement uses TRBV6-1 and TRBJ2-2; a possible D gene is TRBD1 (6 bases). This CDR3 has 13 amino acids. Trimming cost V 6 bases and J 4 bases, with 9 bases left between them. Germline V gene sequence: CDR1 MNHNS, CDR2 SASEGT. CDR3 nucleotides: TGTGCCAGCAGAATAGGGGGCACCGGGGAGCTGTTTTTT. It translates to CASRIGGTGELFF.

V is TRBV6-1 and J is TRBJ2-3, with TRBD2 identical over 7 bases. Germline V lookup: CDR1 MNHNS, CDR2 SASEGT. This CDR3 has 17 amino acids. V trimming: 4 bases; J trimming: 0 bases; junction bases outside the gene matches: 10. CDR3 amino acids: CASSGRGGGASTDTQYF. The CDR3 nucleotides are TGTGCCAGCAGTGGGAGGGGCGGGGGAGCTAGCACAGATACGCAGTATTTT.

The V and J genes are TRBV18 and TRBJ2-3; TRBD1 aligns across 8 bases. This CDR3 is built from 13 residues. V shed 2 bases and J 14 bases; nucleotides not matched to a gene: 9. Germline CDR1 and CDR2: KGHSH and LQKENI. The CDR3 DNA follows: TGTGCCAGCTCACCAGGGGACAGGTGGGGGCGGTATTTT. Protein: CASSPGDRWGRYF.